Below, 2 T cell receptor beta chains from the same sample are listed, as sequenced in a study of CD8+CD57+ T cells in acquired aplastic anemia. Researchers used genomic DNA as the template to profile TCR beta VDJ and CDR3. MiXCR, run by TCRdb on the reads, gives a single entry per CDR3 protein. Of about 190,000 distinct CDR3 sequences listed, 48% were seen once; the top ten hold about 8.8%. Before being chosen for sequencing, patients had shown CD8+CD57+ cell expansion by flow cytometry. The sequencing sample was made of sorted CD4+, CD8+, or CD8+CD57+ T cells (not recorded which) from PBMCs. Receptors originate from a human donor with aplastic anemia.

The rearrangement links TRBV29-1 to TRBJ1-1; TRBD1 is a possible D gene (5 bases). Germline lookup yields CDR1 SQVTM and CDR2 ANQGSEA. V was pared by 0 bases and J by 4 bases, with 12 bases between. The CDR3 length is 14 residues. CDR3 coding DNA: TGCAGCGTTGAAGACTACAGGCGGGTCACTGAAGCTTTCTTT. It specifies CSVEDYRRVTEAFF.

J is TRBJ2-1 and V is TRBV9; 7 positions match TRBD2. Germline loops: CDR1 SGDLS, CDR2 YYNGEE. Trimming at V came to 6 bases and at J to 7 bases, leaving 10 bases not matched to a gene. CDR3 length equals 14 residues. CDR3 nucleotide sequence: TGTGCCAGCACCGAAGGAGGACTAGGAAATGAGCAGTTCTTC. It yields the protein CASTEGGLGNEQFF.